This entry lists 5 T cell receptor beta chains sequenced from one sample in a study of cytomegalovirus exposure and HLA in healthy donors. The PCR employed 60 Vbeta primers together with 13 Jbeta primers. Sequencing used immunoSEQ multiplex PCR; TCRdb keeps in-frame clones, though not all of them. The repertoire holds about 160,000 clones, with 65% to 85% as singletons. Input material: PBMCs. The receptors shown here come from a man aged 50-60 years in good health and CMV-seropositive.

The CDR3 loop is CASSGLGGSKETQYF. The CDR3 DNA follows: TGTGCCAGCAGCGGTTTGGGGGGGTCAAAAGAGACCCAGTACTTC. This sequence joins TRBV9 and TRBJ2-5, with TRBD2 matching over 7 bases. CDR3 length: 15 amino acids. The J segment lost 3 bases and the V segment lost 3 bases, leaving 8 bases of the junction unmatched. Germline CDR1 reads SGDLS; CDR2 reads YYNGEE.

J is TRBJ1-2 and V is TRBV9; D might be TRBD1 (5 bases). This CDR3 contains 13 residues. Trimming took 0 bases from V and 8 from J, leaving 11 bases between them. The germline V gene has CDR1 SGDLS and CDR2 YYNGEE. CDR3 DNA: TGTGCCAGCAGCGTAGAGGGGCTTGGGGGCTACACCTTC. It translates to CASSVEGLGGYTF.

J is TRBJ2-2 and V is TRBV7-9, with 9 bases that match TRBD1. CDR1 and CDR2 (germline): SEHNR, FQNEAQ (reference sequence). The CDR3 loop spans 16 amino acids. Trimming took 3 bases from V and 5 from J; bases not matched to a gene: 7. CDR3 in DNA: TGTGCCAGCAGCTTTCTTACAGGGGGCTTTACCGGGGAGCTGTTTTTT. Residues: CASSFLTGGFTGELFF.

This rearrangement joins TRBV30 to TRBJ1-5; D is perhaps TRBD1 (5 bases). The CDR3 extends over 15 amino acids. The V end lost 3 bases, the J end lost 0 bases, and 12 bases lay between the germline ends. Looked up from germline, CDR1 is GTSNPN and CDR2 is SVGIG (reference sequence). The CDR3, as DNA: TGTGCCTGGAGGGAAAGGGGAACTAGCAATCAGCCCCAGCATTTT. Protein sequence: CAWRERGTSNQPQHF.

The chain employs TRBV6-6 and TRBJ1-1; TRBD1 matches at 7 bases. From germline, CDR1 is MNHNY and CDR2 SVGAGI (reference sequence). The CDR3 is made up of 16 amino acids. J gave up 0 bases and V 2 bases, and 6 bases lay outside the gene matches. The CDR3 loop is CASSYAPGGLNTEAFF. DNA of the CDR3: TGTGCCAGCAGTTACGCACCAGGGGGATTGAACACTGAAGCTTTCTTT.